Given below is one TCR beta chain in context. The antigen is not known. This sample stems from a study of OX40 agonist ivuxolimab in advanced cancers. Study-wide context: Three patients, one with hepatocellular carcinoma and two with cutaneous melanoma, responded partially. Overall study results and limits: Expansion of clones was among the lowest in partial responders at 0.1-3.0 mg/kg. Fewer expanded clones were found on average in CD4+ than in CD8+ T cells.

On cycle 4 day 1 and cycle 7 day 1, as well as at baseline, blood was sampled. Sequencing was performed with immunoSEQ multiplex PCR; in TCRdb, only in-frame clones are kept and a portion is missing. The top ten hold 6.5% to 9% of the sample, which has fewer than 95,000 clones, over 80% seen once. This TCR derives from an adult with an advanced solid tumor such as melanoma, head and neck, liver or kidney cancer. The source material was CD4+ or CD8+ T cells sorted from blood, sampled in a trial of the OX40 agonist ivuxolimab.

In nucleotides, the CDR3 is TGTGCCAGCAGCCCTCAGACAGGGAACACTGAAGCTTTCTTT. Its translation: CASSPQTGNTEAFF. The V and J genes are TRBV7-8 and TRBJ1-1; tentative D call: TRBD1 (6 bases). The germline gives CDR1 SGHVS, CDR2 FQNEAQ. The CDR3 runs 14 residues. Between the trimmed V and J ends, which lost 5 bases and 1 base, there was a span of 11 bases.